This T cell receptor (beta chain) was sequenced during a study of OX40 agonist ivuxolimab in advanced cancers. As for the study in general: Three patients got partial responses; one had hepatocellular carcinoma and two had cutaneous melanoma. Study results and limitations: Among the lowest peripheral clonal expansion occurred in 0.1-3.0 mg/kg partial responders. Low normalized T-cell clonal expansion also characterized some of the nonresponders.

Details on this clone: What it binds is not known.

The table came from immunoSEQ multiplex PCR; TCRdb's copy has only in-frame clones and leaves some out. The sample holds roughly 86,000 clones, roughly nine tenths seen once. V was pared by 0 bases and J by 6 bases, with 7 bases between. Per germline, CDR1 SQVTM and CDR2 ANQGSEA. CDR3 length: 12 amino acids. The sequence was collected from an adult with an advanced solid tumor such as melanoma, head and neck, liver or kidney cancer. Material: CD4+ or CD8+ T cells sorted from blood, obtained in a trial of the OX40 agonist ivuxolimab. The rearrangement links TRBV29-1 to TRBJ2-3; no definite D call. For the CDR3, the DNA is TGCAGCGTTGAAGATGCCCGGGATACGCAGTATTTT. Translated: CSVEDARDTQYF.